These 30 T cell receptor beta chains share one sample of origin, sequenced in a study of OX40 agonist ivuxolimab in advanced cancers. Data came from immunoSEQ multiplex PCR; TCRdb stores just in-frame clones and leaves some out. The sample includes some 59,000 clones, approximately 86% of them seen just once. The sequencing here drew on CD4+ or CD8+ T cells sorted from blood, taken in a trial of the OX40 agonist ivuxolimab. The receptors shown here come from an adult with an advanced solid tumor such as melanoma, head and neck, liver or kidney cancer.

This clone was detected once. The rearrangement joins TRBV21-1 to TRBJ1-1. TRBV21-1 is described as a pseudogene. The length of the CDR3 is 11 residues. CDR3 sequence (DNA): TGTGCCAGCCTGGTCTTCTCTCGAGCTTTCTTT. Protein sequence: CASLVFSRAFF.

Only one count was recorded for this clone. The chain has TRBV28 and TRBJ2-7; D gene uncertain. This CDR3 has 13 amino acids. V dropped 2 bases and J dropped 1 base, with 6 bases sitting between them. Germline V gene data show CDR1 as MDHEN and CDR2 as SYDVKM. The CDR3 nucleotides are TGTGCCAGCAGTTTAATCGGGTCCTACGAGCAGTACTTC. This codes for CASSLIGSYEQYF.

V and J are TRBV28 and TRBJ1-5, with a possible D match to TRBD1 (6 bases). V lost 4 bases to trimming and J lost 3 bases, with 13 bases between them. The germline CDR1 and CDR2 sequences are MDHEN and SYDVKM. This CDR3 has 15 amino acids. The chain's CDR3 is CASSSWTAPNQPQHF. CDR3 nucleotide sequence: TGTGCCAGCAGTTCATGGACAGCGCCCAATCAGCCCCAGCATTTT.

The chain combines TRBV30 with TRBJ1-1; no firm D call. Trimming cost V 8 bases and J 0 bases, with 13 bases left between them. The CDR3 consists of 13 residues. Germline values: CDR1 GTSNPN, CDR2 SVGIG (reference sequence). CDR3 nucleotide sequence: TGTGCCAGTACGACCAGGTTGAACACTGAAGCTTTCTTT. This encodes CASTTRLNTEAFF. Full variable domain (outside the CDR3, taken from reference TRBV30 and TRBJ1-1): SQTIHQWPATLVQPVGSPLSLECTVEGTSNPNLYWYRQAAGRGLQLLFYSVGIGQISSEVPQNLSASRPQDRQFILSSKKLLLSDSGFYLCASTTRLNTEAFFGQGTRLTVV.

This clone was picked up one time. This rearrangement joins TRBV18 to TRBJ2-6; D not certain. Trimming cost V 6 bases and J 0 bases, with 21 bases left between them. Germline assignment: CDR1 KGHSH and CDR2 LQKENI. CDR3 size: 19 residues. The CDR3 coding sequence is TGTGCCAGCTCCCCCCTTGGACCGCTCGCAGACTCTGGGGCCAACGTCCTGACTTTC. It codes for CASSPLGPLADSGANVLTF.

The chain employs TRBV16 and TRBJ2-5; D gene unclear. The V end was cut by 2 bases, the J end by 2 bases, with 18 bases between. CDR1 KGHSY and CDR2 FQNENV come from the germline V gene. The CDR3 is 17 amino acids. This CDR3 is CASSQRVGSLLQETQYF. CDR3 sequence (DNA): TGTGCCAGCAGCCAACGAGTGGGCAGCCTGCTTCAAGAGACCCAGTACTTC. Variable domain in full (rest from reference TRBV16 and TRBJ2-5): GEEVAQTPKHLVRGEGQKAKLYCAPIKGHSYVFWYQQVLKNEFKFLISFQNENVFDETGMPKERFSAKCLPNSPCSLEIQATKLEDSAVYFCASSQRVGSLLQETQYFGPGTRLLVL.

This clone appeared a single time. The V and J genes are TRBV5-6 and TRBJ2-2; 8 positions match TRBD2. Germline V gene data show CDR1 as SGHDT and CDR2 as YYEEEE. V trimming: 0 bases; J trimming: 6 bases; junction bases outside the gene matches: 4. The CDR3 sequence is 15 residues long. The CDR3 sequence: CASSLGSGRAGELFF. The DNA of the CDR3 is TGTGCCAGCAGCTTGGGGAGCGGGAGAGCCGGGGAGCTGTTTTTT.

The genes are TRBV5-1 and TRBJ2-5, with D perhaps given as TRBD1 or TRBD2 (6 bases each). V was cut by 4 bases and J by 3 bases, with 19 bases left in between. CDR1 is SGHRS, CDR2 YFSETQ, per germline. CDR3 size: 16 residues. CDR3: CASSPGWGAAEETQYF. The CDR3 DNA follows: TGCGCCAGCAGCCCGGGTTGGGGGGCGGCGGAAGAGACCCAGTACTTC. Full variable domain (remainder filled in from reference TRBV5-1 and TRBJ2-5): KAGVTQTPRYLIKTRGQQVTLSCSPISGHRSVSWYQQTPGQGLQFLFEYFSETQRNKGNFPGRFSGRQFSNSRSEMNVSTLELGDSALYLCASSPGWGAAEETQYFGPGTRLLVL.

V gene TRBV28 combines with J gene TRBJ2-7, with D possibly TRBD1 on 7 matching bases. V was cut by 11 bases and J by 3 bases, with 20 bases left in between. Germline CDR1 MDHEN, CDR2 SYDVKM. CDR3 size: 14 residues. CDR3 bases: TGTGCCTATAGTAGGAGGGGGCGAATCTACGAGCAGTACTTC. Encoded protein: CAYSRRGRIYEQYF.

The V gene is TRBV27, the J gene TRBJ2-5; 7 positions agree with TRBD2. The J segment lost 5 bases and the V segment lost 6 bases, leaving 3 bases of the junction unmatched. CDR1 and CDR2 (germline): MNHEY, SMNVEV (reference sequence). The CDR3 consists of 12 residues. The CDR3 here is CASSFGGETQYF. The CDR3 coding sequence is TGTGCCAGCAGCTTCGGGGGGGAGACCCAGTACTTC.

By share, this clone counts as medium-sized. V and J are TRBV6-5 and TRBJ1-2; TRBD1 aligns across 8 bases. V shed 6 bases and J 8 bases; nucleotides not matched to a gene: 8. The CDR3 totals 13 residues. Germline V gene data show CDR1 as MNHEY and CDR2 as SVGAGI. Here the CDR3 reads CASRADRGLGYTF. The CDR3 DNA is TGTGCCAGCAGGGCAGACAGGGGTCTGGGCTACACCTTC.

The chain links TRBV27 to TRBJ2-7; TRBD2 agrees at 9 bases. Germline V gene data show CDR1 as MNHEY and CDR2 as SMNVEV (reference sequence). The CDR3 runs 15 residues. The trim removed 2 bases at V and 2 bases at J, leaving 4 bases unmatched. The CDR3 nucleotides read TGTGCCAGCAGTTTACATCTAGCGGGAACCTACGAGCAGTACTTC. Translating it yields CASSLHLAGTYEQYF.

This clone was seen only once. The rearrangement links TRBV29-1 to TRBJ2-3; D ambiguous. The V gene lost 5 bases and the J gene lost 3 bases, with 9 bases spanning the gap. Germline V gene sequence: CDR1 SQVTM, CDR2 ANQGSEA. This CDR3 comprises 12 residues. CDR3 in amino acids: CSVIFGTDTQYF. The CDR3 bases are TGCAGCGTTATCTTCGGAACAGATACGCAGTATTTT.

The chain uses TRBV5-1 and TRBJ2-4; tentatively, D is TRBD2 (6 bases). Germline values: CDR1 SGHRS, CDR2 YFSETQ. This CDR3 region has 15 residues. Trimming removed 0 bases from V and 3 bases from J, with 10 bases in between. CDR3 loop: CASSLASSGKNIQYF. In nucleotides, the CDR3 is TGCGCCAGCAGCTTGGCCAGTAGCGGCAAAAACATTCAGTACTTC.

The chain joins TRBV30 to TRBJ2-6, with TRBD2 as a possible D gene (6 bases). The CDR3 spans 19 residues. The ends were cut back, 5 bases at V and 1 base at J, with 24 bases in the middle. Germline V CDR1 and CDR2: GTSNPN, SVGIG (reference sequence). This chain's CDR3 is CAWGGGRLFLGSGANVLTF. In nucleotides, the CDR3 is TGTGCCTGGGGGGGAGGAAGGCTCTTCTTAGGTTCTGGGGCCAACGTCCTGACTTTC.

Only one count was recorded for this clone. The chain combines TRBV21-1 with TRBJ2-6; the table's TRBD1 call for D was not verified on the DNA. TRBV21-1 is given as a pseudogene. This CDR3 comprises 18 residues. CDR3 region: CASSKRVTGGSGANVLTF. CDR3 DNA: TGTGCCAGCAGCAAAAGAGTGACAGGGGGCTCTGGGGCCAACGTCCTGACTTTC.

V gene TRBV7-9 combines with J gene TRBJ1-6; TRBD1 matches at 9 bases. Germline assignment: CDR1 SEHNR and CDR2 FQNEAQ (reference sequence). The CDR3 extends over 15 amino acids. V lost 5 bases and J lost 10; bases outside the gene matches: 9. In DNA, the CDR3 is TGTGCCAGCAGCATCACCGGGACAGGGTACTCACCCCTCCACTTT. As protein: CASSITGTGYSPLHF. Full variable domain (missing parts from reference TRBV7-9 and TRBJ1-6): DTGVSQNPRHKITKRGQNVTFRCDPISEHNRLYWYRQTLGQGPEFLTYFQNEAQLEKSRLLSDRFSAERPKGSFSTLEIQRTEQGDSAMYLCASSITGTGYSPLHFGNGTRLTVT.

The chain uses TRBV14 and TRBJ2-7; no reliable D call. The CDR3 has 15 residues. Germline V lookup: CDR1 SGHDN, CDR2 FVKESK. Trimming took 1 base from V and 2 from J, leaving 12 bases between them. CDR3 in DNA: TGTGCCAGCAGCCAAGGAACTGGACCCGCCTACGAGCAGTACTTC. Its translation is CASSQGTGPAYEQYF. The variable domain in full, with the rest retrieved from reference TRBV14 and TRBJ2-7, is EAGVTQFPSHSVIEKGQTVTLRCDPISGHDNLYWYRRVMGKEIKFLLHFVKESKQDESGMPNNRFLAERTGGTYSTLKVQPAELEDSGVYFCASSQGTGPAYEQYFGPGTRLTVT.

This chain joins TRBV5-1 and TRBJ2-7; D is possibly TRBD2 (5 bases). This CDR3 comprises 12 residues. Trimming took 4 bases from V and 5 from J, leaving 10 bases between them. CDR1 is SGHRS and CDR2 is YFSETQ in the germline V gene. The CDR3 here is CASSPAGNEQYF. The CDR3 coding sequence is TGCGCCAGCAGCCCCGCCGGGAACGAGCAGTACTTC.

The V and J genes are TRBV14 and TRBJ1-6; 7 bases match TRBD1. Germline assignment: CDR1 SGHDN and CDR2 FVKESK. V dropped 4 bases and J dropped 7; count of bases not matched to a gene: 7. This CDR3 region has 15 residues. CDR3 DNA sequence: TGTGCCAGCAGCCTATTCCAGGGGGAAAATTCACCCCTCCACTTT. Its translation is CASSLFQGENSPLHF.

In the case of this clone: At one end, the junction sequence differs from germline, possibly due to a read error. CDR3 bases: TGTGCCATCAGTGAGAACCTCTACGAGCAGTACTTC. As protein: CAISENLYEQYF. The V gene is TRBV6-6, the J gene TRBJ2-7; the D is unclear. CDR1 and CDR2 from the germline V gene are MNHNY and SVGAGI (reference sequence). This CDR3 region has 12 residues.

The genes are TRBV7-9 and TRBJ2-3, with unresolved D. This CDR3 contains 15 residues. Germline V gene data show CDR1 as SEHNR and CDR2 as FQNEAQ (reference sequence). The ends were cut back, 5 bases at V and 2 bases at J, with 14 bases in the middle. The CDR3 loop reads CASSPWADDTDTQYF. Written as DNA, the CDR3 is TGTGCCAGCAGCCCTTGGGCAGATGACACAGATACGCAGTATTTT.

This clone has only one observation. The chain links TRBV7-8 to TRBJ2-3; TRBD2 is a possible D gene (5 bases). The CDR3 spans 14 residues. The germline V gene has CDR1 SGHVS and CDR2 FQNEAQ. The V and J ends lost 7 bases and 2 bases respectively, with 13 bases between them. In DNA, the CDR3 is TGTGCCAGCAAAGAGGGTACCCTCACAGATACGCAGTATTTT. Residues: CASKEGTLTDTQYF. Variable domain in full (rest from reference TRBV7-8 and TRBJ2-3): GAGVSQSPRYKVAKRGQDVALRCDPISGHVSLFWYQQALGQGPEFLTYFQNEAQLDKSGLPSDRFFAERPEGSVSTLKIQRTQQEDSAVYLCASKEGTLTDTQYFGPGTRLTVL.

The V gene is TRBV19, the J gene TRBJ1-5, with D maybe TRBD1 (5 bases). The CDR3 has 15 residues. V was pared by 3 bases and J by 5 bases, with 14 bases between. Looked up from germline, CDR1 is LNHDA and CDR2 is SQIVND (reference sequence). The CDR3 loop is CASSMGTATYQPQHF. The CDR3 DNA sequence: TGTGCCAGTAGTATGGGGACGGCTACTTATCAGCCCCAGCATTTT.

The rearrangement links TRBV6-5 to TRBJ2-7; 10 bases match TRBD1. The CDR3 sequence is 14 residues long. CDR1 and CDR2 from the germline V gene are MNHEY and SVGAGI. The V gene end was trimmed by 8 bases and the J gene end by 4 bases; junction bases not matched to a gene: 8. The CDR3 DNA sequence: TGTGCCAGCTCGGGGGACAGGGGAATGTACGAGCAGTACTTC. The encoded protein is CASSGDRGMYEQYF.

In its sample, this clone was seen once. The gene calls are TRBV7-9 and TRBJ1-2, with 9 bases that match TRBD1. This CDR3 contains 13 residues. The germline V gene has CDR1 SEHNR and CDR2 FQNEAQ (reference sequence). The V and J ends lost 5 bases and 6 bases, in that order; junction bases with no gene match: 4. The CDR3 loop is CASSPDRGHGYTF. In nucleotides, the CDR3 is TGTGCCAGCAGCCCGGACAGGGGACATGGCTACACCTTC. Filled out from reference TRBV7-9 and TRBJ1-2, the complete variable domain reads DTGVSQNPRHKITKRGQNVTFRCDPISEHNRLYWYRQTLGQGPEFLTYFQNEAQLEKSRLLSDRFSAERPKGSFSTLEIQRTEQGDSAMYLCASSPDRGHGYTFGSGTRLTVV.

The V call is TRBV28, the J call TRBJ2-5, with D unclear. The V end lost 6 bases, the J end lost 5 bases, and 19 bases lay between the germline ends. Germline CDR1 reads MDHEN; CDR2 reads SYDVKM. CDR3 size: 15 residues. Written as DNA, the CDR3 is TGTGCCAGCAGCCCCCCCGGGCCCCGGCGGGAGACCCAGTACTTC. Protein: CASSPPGPRRETQYF.

By sample share, this clone is medium-sized (0.01 to 0.1%). The chain is built from TRBV19 and TRBJ2-7; no clear D. The CDR3 is 13 residues long. Germline-derived CDR1 and CDR2 are LNHDA and SQIVND (reference sequence). With 3 bases removed from V and 4 bases from J, the gap between germline ends came to 10 bases. As DNA, the CDR3 is TGTGCCAGTAGTATGAATCCTACTTACGAGCAGTACTTC. Translating gives CASSMNPTYEQYF.

V usage is TRBV6-1 and J usage is TRBJ1-4, with TRBD1 as a possible D gene (6 bases). CDR1 is MNHNS and CDR2 is SASEGT in the germline V gene. The CDR3 covers 17 residues. V was shortened by 3 bases and J by 4 bases, with 18 bases between the two germline ends. The CDR3 spells CASSDLGRGHFNEKLFF. The CDR3 DNA reads as TGTGCCAGCAGTGATCTGGGCCGGGGACACTTTAATGAAAAACTGTTTTTT.

The chain uses TRBV15 and TRBJ2-1; the D gene is possibly TRBD2 (5 bases). The CDR3 consists of 11 residues. Germline values: CDR1 LNHNV, CDR2 YYDKDF (reference sequence). V lost 4 bases and J lost 9, with 7 bases in between. The CDR3 nucleotides are TGTGCCACCAGCATAGAGGGTGAGCAGTTCTTC. It is translated as CATSIEGEQFF.